These 17 T cell receptor beta chains were all obtained from the same sample, sequenced in a study of vaccination and CD4 T cells after COVID-19. Treatment in this sample: roughly nine-day PBMC culture with coronavirus spike peptide pools or control peptides (ViraFEST assay). Their cognate antigens are unknown. An Oncomine TCR Beta short-read assay was used to sequence the DNA from cultured CD4+ T cells. TCRdb re-derived calls from the PCR reads in MiXCR, one entry per CDR3 protein. The sample lists 20,000 or so distinct CDR3 sequences; roughly three fifths were seen once. The material sequenced was CD4+ T cells from blood, cultured in vitro, taken before SARS-CoV-2 vaccination. These receptors were collected from a human donor who had recovered from COVID-19.

This chain connects TRBV29-1 to TRBJ2-7, with TRBD2 identical over 10 bases. The CDR3 extends over 13 amino acids. Germline CDR1 and CDR2: SQVTM and ANQGSEA. The junction had 5 bases not matched to a gene; V was cut back by 4 bases and J by 5 bases. CDR3 residues: CSVVASGRNEQYF. The CDR3 DNA reads TGCAGCGTTGTAGCTAGCGGGAGAAACGAGCAGTACTTC.

The table lists this clonotype with a few counts. The V call is TRBV20-1, the J call TRBJ2-3; 11 bases map to TRBD2. Germline CDR1 is DFQATT and CDR2 is SNEGSKA (reference sequence). V shed 6 bases, J shed 4 bases, and the junction held 3 bases outside the gene matches. This CDR3 has 13 residues. This chain's CDR3 is CSAVAGGPDTQYF. The CDR3 nucleotides are TGCAGTGCAGTAGCGGGAGGGCCAGATACGCAGTATTTT.

The chain has TRBV7-9 and TRBJ2-5, with D possibly matching TRBD2 (6 bases). Trimming stripped 3 bases from V and 5 bases from J, with 13 bases between. Germline-derived CDR1 and CDR2 are SEHNR and FQNEAQ (reference sequence). The CDR3 sequence is 14 residues long. As DNA, the CDR3 is TGTGCCAGCAGCTTGGGCATGGGGAGGGAGACCCAGTACTTC. It codes for CASSLGMGRETQYF.

The chain links TRBV7-9 to TRBJ2-2; 11 nucleotides align to TRBD2. The CDR3 runs to 19 residues. V lost 3 bases and J lost 0; bases outside the gene matches: 9. Germline-derived CDR1 and CDR2 are SEHNR and FQNEAQ (reference sequence). CDR3: CASSLLAGGRTTNTGELFF. The CDR3 coding sequence is TGTGCCAGCAGCTTGCTAGCGGGAGGCCGAACAACGAACACCGGGGAGCTGTTTTTT.

The DNA of the CDR3 is TGTGCCAGCAGCCGCAGCTGGGAAGGTCGAGAGACCCAGTACTTC. This gives the protein CASSRSWEGRETQYF. The V gene is TRBV7-6, the J gene TRBJ2-5, with D unclear. Germline-derived CDR1 and CDR2 are SGHVS and FNYEAQ. This CDR3 is 15 amino acids long. V was cut by 5 bases and J by 4 bases, with 17 bases left in between.

The chain recombines TRBV19 with TRBJ2-2; TRBD1 is a possible D gene (5 bases). The CDR3 is 15 amino acids. Trimming cost V 5 bases and J 3 bases, with 13 bases left between them. CDR1 is LNHDA and CDR2 is SQIVND in the germline V gene (reference sequence). The CDR3 region is CASSRSRAYTGELFF. The CDR3 DNA follows: TGTGCCAGTAGTCGGAGCAGGGCGTACACCGGGGAGCTGTTTTTT.

This sequence joins TRBV20-1 and TRBJ2-3; 8 positions match TRBD2. CDR1 and CDR2 (germline): DFQATT, SNEGSKA (reference sequence). V gave up 1 base and J gave up 1 base; unmatched junction bases: 4. CDR3 size: 15 residues. The CDR3 region is CSARAGLVRTDTQYF. CDR3 DNA sequence: TGCAGTGCTAGAGCGGGACTAGTTCGCACAGATACGCAGTATTTT.

The chain couples TRBV12-3 or TRBV12-4 to TRBJ1-4, with TRBD1 as a possible D gene (5 bases). The CDR3 has 14 amino acids. V was shortened by 1 base and J by 2 bases, with 5 bases between the two germline ends. CDR3 nucleotides: TGTGCCAGCAGTTTAGGGGGGACTAATGAAAAACTGTTTTTT. Its translation is CASSLGGTNEKLFF.

This chain uses TRBV4-1 with TRBJ2-5; D unresolved. This CDR3 has 15 amino acids. Looked up from germline, CDR1 is MGHRA and CDR2 is YSYEKL. V was clipped by 1 base and J by 0 bases, with 9 bases between them. As DNA, the CDR3 is TGCGCCAGCAGCCAAGGACGGCCGTACCAAGAGACCCAGTACTTC. Translated, it gives CASSQGRPYQETQYF.

The chain carries TRBV18 and TRBJ1-5; the match to TRBD1 covers 7 bases. CDR1 is KGHSH, CDR2 LQKENI, per germline. V lost 4 bases and J lost 2; bases outside the gene matches: 8. The CDR3 is 16 amino acids. This chain's CDR3 is CASSREAGGGNQPQHF. In nucleotides, the CDR3 is TGTGCCAGCTCACGGGAGGCAGGGGGTGGCAATCAGCCCCAGCATTTT.

This chain links TRBV14 with TRBJ1-3; TRBD1 aligns across 9 bases. From germline, CDR1 is SGHDN and CDR2 FVKESK. The trim removed 0 bases at V and 16 bases at J, leaving 10 bases unmatched. CDR3 length equals 14 residues. This CDR3 is CASSQDGQGRVIYF. CDR3 bases: TGTGCCAGCAGCCAAGACGGACAGGGGAGAGTCATTTATTTT.

This clonotype was detected only a few times. The V gene is TRBV19, the J gene TRBJ2-3; 15 bases agree with TRBD2. The CDR3 length is 17 residues. Germline trimming cut 6 bases from V and 4 bases from J; bases unmatched to any gene: 8. Germline CDR1 reads LNHDA; CDR2 reads SQIVND (reference sequence). CDR3 amino acids: CASRRTSGRDRPDTQYF. The CDR3 coding sequence is TGTGCCAGTAGGCGGACTAGCGGGAGGGACCGACCAGATACGCAGTATTTT.

The sample holds one count of this clonotype. The chain carries TRBV2 and TRBJ2-5; 8 bases map to TRBD2. V shed 7 bases, J shed 0 bases, and the junction held 10 bases outside the gene matches. This CDR3 has 16 residues. In germline, CDR1 is SNHLY, CDR2 FYNNEI. CDR3 sequence reads: CASTSSGSRYQETQYF. In DNA form, the CDR3 reads TGTGCCAGCACGTCTAGCGGGTCTAGGTACCAAGAGACCCAGTACTTC.

This clonotype was detected once. V is TRBV10-1 and J is TRBJ1-2, with 7 nucleotides matching TRBD1. J lost 2 bases, V lost 5 bases, and 2 bases had no gene match. Germline V lookup: CDR1 WNHNN, CDR2 SYGVQD (reference sequence). The CDR3 covers 13 residues. CDR3 sequence (DNA): TGCGCCAGCAGTACAGGGGTGAACTATGGCTACACCTTC. This translates into CASSTGVNYGYTF.

The chain couples TRBV19 to TRBJ1-1; D is unclear. The CDR3 has 14 amino acids. V shed 3 bases and J shed 0 bases, with 8 bases lying between them. Germline CDR1 reads LNHDA; CDR2 reads SQIVND (reference sequence). CDR3 region: CASSIRRMNTEAFF. The CDR3, as DNA: TGTGCCAGTAGTATCAGGCGCATGAACACTGAAGCTTTCTTT.

This chain connects TRBV6-2 or TRBV6-3 to TRBJ1-5; weak D call: TRBD1 (5 bases). There are 12 residues in the CDR3. V lost 6 bases to trimming and J lost 4 bases, with 7 bases between them. The germline gives CDR1 MNHEY, CDR2 SVGEGT. DNA for the CDR3: TGTGCCAGCAGACCAGGGAATCAGCCCCAGCATTTT. It is translated as CASRPGNQPQHF.

The chain combines TRBV6-1 with TRBJ1-2; D is unclear. This CDR3 contains 15 residues. V was trimmed by 4 bases and J by 2 bases, leaving 14 bases between them. Germline-derived CDR1 and CDR2 are MNHNS and SASEGT. As DNA, the CDR3 is TGTGCCAGCAGTGGGAGGAGAGAAATGAACTATGGCTACACCTTC. Translated, it gives CASSGRREMNYGYTF.